This is a list of T cell receptor beta chains from one sample in a study of PD-L1 blockade in urothelial cancer. TCRdb's table, derived via immunoSEQ multiplex PCR, lists solely in-frame clones and lacks some. The sample includes 100,000 to 150,000 clones, about 88% of them seen just once. This specimen consisted of PBMCs, obtained around atezolizumab (anti-PD-L1) treatment. Source of these receptors: a man between 45 and 60 years old with urothelial cancer. CDR3s include the opening cysteine and the closing phenylalanine or tryptophan. The D gene is left open where the match is weak. Size is stated for part of the rows, as once, few or many counts, or as a class when the clone is expanded.

J gene,clone size,V gene,D gene,CDR3 length,CDR3 DNA,CDR3 protein
TRBJ2-3,-,TRBV4-1,TRBD2,16,TGCGCCAGCAGCCAAGACCTAGCGGGAGGGCTAGATACGCAGTATTTT,CASSQDLAGGLDTQYF
TRBJ1-2,-,TRBV19,-,14,TGTGCCAGTAGTTCCCTTGAAGCAAACTATGGCTACACCTTC,CASSSLEANYGYTF
TRBJ1-2,-,TRBV10-3,-,14,TGTGCCATCAGTGATATGCAGGGCGAAGGCGGCTACACCTTC,CAISDMQGEGGYTF
TRBJ2-1,-,TRBV14,-,11,TGTGCCAGCAGCCAAATCATTGAGCAGTTCTTC,CASSQIIEQFF
TRBJ1-1,-,TRBV30,TRBD1,15,TGTGCCTGGAGTGTACTGAAGGGGGCCAACACTGAAGCTTTCTTT,CAWSVLKGANTEAFF
TRBJ2-1,-,TRBV5-4,TRBD2,16,TGTGCCAGCAGCCCCAGCGGGAGGAGCTCCTACAATGAGCAGTTCTTC,CASSPSGRSSYNEQFF
TRBJ2-7,once,TRBV7-2,-,16,TGTGCCAGCAGCTTACGTCCAGGGACAAAGGCCTACGAGCAGTACTTC,CASSLRPGTKAYEQYF
TRBJ1-1,-,TRBV13,-,13,TGTGCCAGCATCATAAGAGGAAACACTGAAGCTTTCTTT,CASIIRGNTEAFF
TRBJ1-6,once,TRBV7-3,-,14,TGTGCCAGCAGCTTATCTGGGGGCGATTCACCCCTCCACTTT,CASSLSGGDSPLHF
TRBJ2-1,-,TRBV6-5,-,14,TGTGCCAGCAGTTACTATTTAGGGGGCAATGAGCAGTTCTTC,CASSYYLGGNEQFF
TRBJ1-3,many,TRBV6-1,-,15,TGTGCCAGCAGTGAAAACCCAGGCTCTGGAAACACCATATATTTT,CASSENPGSGNTIYF
TRBJ1-4,-,TRBV28,-,13,TGTGCCAGCAGCCAAACAACTAATGAAAAACTGTTTTTT,CASSQTTNEKLFF
TRBJ2-1,once,TRBV12-2,-,12,TGTGCAAGTCGCCTGGGGACTTGGTCCGGGCTCTTC,CASRLGTWSGLF
TRBJ1-2,-,TRBV10-3,-,13,TGTGCCATCCGTGACGAGGGTATCGTTGGCTACACCTTC,CAIRDEGIVGYTF
TRBJ1-2,-,TRBV20-1,-,11,TGCAGTGCCCAGTTAAGGGGAGGCTACACCTTC,CSAQLRGGYTF
TRBJ2-7,-,TRBV21-1,-,13,TGTGCCAGCAAGACTAGCGCCTCCTACGAGCAGTACTTC,CASKTSASYEQYF
TRBJ2-7,-,TRBV9,TRBD1,14,TGTGCCAGCAGCGCCGGGACAGGGTTTGACGAGCAGTACTTC,CASSAGTGFDEQYF
TRBJ2-3,-,TRBV19,-,14,TGTGCCAGTACAAGGACAGTGGGGTCAGATACGCAGTATTTT,CASTRTVGSDTQYF
TRBJ2-1,-,TRBV7-3,TRBD2,18,TGTGCCAGCAGCTTAAAGGCTAGCGGGTCGAGCTCCTACAATGAGCAGTTCTTC,CASSLKASGSSSYNEQFF
TRBJ2-5,few,TRBV2,TRBD1,14,TGTGCCAGCAGTGATAGGACAGGAGAAGAGACCCAGTACTTC,CASSDRTGEETQYF
TRBJ1-5,-,TRBV7-2,-,15,TGTGCCAGCAGCTTAACGACAGGAGACAATCAGCCCCAGCATTTT,CASSLTTGDNQPQHF
TRBJ2-5,-,TRBV7-3,TRBD2,13,TGTGCCAGCAGCCCCGGGAGGGGGGAGACCCAGTACTTC,CASSPGRGETQYF
TRBJ2-2,-,TRBV7-3,-,16,TGTGCCAGCAGCTTAAAGCGCACGGCGAACACCGGGGAGCTGTTTTTT,CASSLKRTANTGELFF
TRBJ2-7,once,TRBV27,TRBD1,13,TGTGCCAGCAGTCGGGGACAGGGCGAGGGGCAGTACTTC,CASSRGQGEGQYF
TRBJ2-7,-,TRBV21-1,-,15,TGTGCCAGCAGCAAAAAAACTAGCTTGGTCTACGAGCAGTACTTC,CASSKKTSLVYEQYF
TRBJ1-1,-,TRBV11-2,-,14,TGTGCCAGCAGCCTACAGGGCCTGAACACTGAAGCTTTCTTT,CASSLQGLNTEAFF
TRBJ1-5,-,TRBV2,TRBD1,14,TGTGCCAGCAGTGGGGACAGAAGCGGACAGCCCCAGCATTTT,CASSGDRSGQPQHF
TRBJ2-3,-,TRBV9,-,15,TGTGCCAGCAGCGTCGGGTCGGTTCCCGGGGATACGCAGTATTTT,CASSVGSVPGDTQYF
TRBJ2-7,-,TRBV5-6,TRBD1,15,TGTGCCAGCAGCACACCGGGACAGGGCTTCTACGAGCAGTACTTC,CASSTPGQGFYEQYF
TRBJ2-1,once,TRBV5-1,-,16,TGCGCCAGCAGCTTGGGAAGGCCAGGGGATCCCGATGAGCAGTTCTTC,CASSLGRPGDPDEQFF
TRBJ1-5,few,TRBV30,-,15,TGTGCCTGGAGTGCGGGGGGAGGTCGTAATCAGCCCCAGCATTTT,CAWSAGGGRNQPQHF
TRBJ2-7,-,TRBV28,-,12,TGTGCCAGCAGTTCCGTCCCCTACGAGCAGTACTTC,CASSSVPYEQYF
TRBJ2-7,-,TRBV9,-,13,TGTGCCAGCAGCCGGGGTTTTCAGGACGAGCAGTACTTC,CASSRGFQDEQYF
TRBJ1-2,-,TRBV7-9,-,11,TGTGCCAGCAGCGGAGGATATGGCTACACCTTC,CASSGGYGYTF
TRBJ2-3,-,TRBV9,-,13,TGTGCCAGCTCCCGCGGGGGCACAGATACGCAGTATTTT,CASSRGGTDTQYF
TRBJ2-1,few,TRBV28,-,14,TGTGCCAGCAGGGCCGCGGCACCCTACAATGAGCAGTTCTTC,CASRAAAPYNEQFF
TRBJ1-4,-,TRBV28,-,15,TGTGCCAGCAGTTCCGATCAAGAACTGAATGAAAAACTGTTTTTT,CASSSDQELNEKLFF
TRBJ2-3,-,TRBV9,-,13,TGTGCCAGCAGCGTAATGACTCAAGATACGCAGTATTTT,CASSVMTQDTQYF
TRBJ2-1,-,TRBV6-5,-,13,TGTGCTTCCTGGGCCGCCTCCTACAATGAGCAGTTCTTC,CASWAASYNEQFF
TRBJ1-1,-,TRBV2,-,14,TGTGCCAGCAGTGAACGGGTCCCGGTAGGTACTTCTTTCTTT,CASSERVPVGTSFF
TRBJ1-2,-,TRBV11-2,TRBD1,16,TGTGCCAGCAGCCCCTGGGGGGAAGGGGGCGGCTATGGCTACACCTTC,CASSPWGEGGGYGYTF
TRBJ1-6,-,TRBV5-1,TRBD1,14,TGCGCCAGCAGAGGGACAGGGGAAAATTCACCCCTCCACTTT,CASRGTGENSPLHF